This TCR beta chain was sequenced for a study of blood T cell repertoires in COVID-19. Overall study context: The samples span acute and convalescent COVID-19 from the United States, Italy and Spain.

Source study methods: How many nucleated cells were present was estimated from reference gene primer amplification. The method was immunoSEQ multiplex PCR; TCRdb's version includes in-frame clones alone and lacks a portion of them. V and J calls and clone size are given by that table; D and trimming were obtained from the DNA. Found here are approximately 38,000 clones, 70% to 90% of them singletons; the top ten hold about 5%. The receptor was derived from a woman between 70 and 85 years old with active COVID-19. Sample: peripheral blood.

The CDR3 reads CASSSAWLGGQGGDTQYF. The DNA of the CDR3 is TGTGCCAGCAGCTCAGCGTGGCTAGGGGGACAGGGGGGAGATACGCAGTATTTT. V usage is TRBV11-3 and J usage is TRBJ2-3, with 11 bases that match TRBD1. V shed 4 bases, J shed 5 bases, and the junction held 14 bases outside the gene matches. CDR3 size: 18 residues. Germline CDR1 SGHNT, CDR2 YENEEA.